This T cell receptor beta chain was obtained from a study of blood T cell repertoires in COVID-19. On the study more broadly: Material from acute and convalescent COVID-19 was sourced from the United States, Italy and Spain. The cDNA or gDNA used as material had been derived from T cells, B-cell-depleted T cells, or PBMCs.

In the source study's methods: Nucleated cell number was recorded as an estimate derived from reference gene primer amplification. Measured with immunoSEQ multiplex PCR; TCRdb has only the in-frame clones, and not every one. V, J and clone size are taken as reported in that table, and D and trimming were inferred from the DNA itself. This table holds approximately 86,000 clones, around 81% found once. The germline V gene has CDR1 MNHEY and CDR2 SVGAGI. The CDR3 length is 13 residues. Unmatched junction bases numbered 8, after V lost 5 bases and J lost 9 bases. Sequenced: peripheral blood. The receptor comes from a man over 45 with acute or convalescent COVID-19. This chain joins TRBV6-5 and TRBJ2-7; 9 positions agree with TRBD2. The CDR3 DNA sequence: TGTGCCAGCAGTCTTAGCTTAGCGGGAGCGCAGTACTTC. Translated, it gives CASSLSLAGAQYF.